This T cell receptor (beta chain) is from a study of cytomegalovirus exposure and HLA in healthy donors. The overall study: Of a few hundred genotyped donors, roughly 81% grouped in the Caucasian-associated ancestry cluster. Study-wide findings and caveats: A cluster of highly shared sequence variants was likely a sequencing artifact.

PCR used 60 Vbeta primers and 13 Jbeta primers. TCRdb's table, derived via immunoSEQ multiplex PCR, lists solely in-frame clones and lacks some. Here the sample spans more than 85,000 clones, more than 65% being singletons. Note on this clone: What it recognizes is unknown.

The CDR3 runs 15 residues. Trimming at V came to 6 bases and at J to 2 bases, leaving 8 bases not matched to a gene. Germline V CDR1 and CDR2: MNHEY, SMNVEV (reference sequence). The TCR originated in a man aged 30-40 years in good health and CMV-seronegative. This chain connects TRBV27 to TRBJ2-7; 9 positions agree with TRBD1. Sequencing was performed on PBMCs. The CDR3 DNA reads as TGTGCCAGCAGCTACGCGACAGGGGGACCCTACGAGCAGTACTTC. Translating gives CASSYATGGPYEQYF.